The 30 T cell receptor beta chains below were found in one sample sequenced in a study of CD8 T cells in ankylosing spondylitis. Whole-study results and caveats: Roughly 8 highly homologous variants made up a TCR beta motif, and this motif appeared characteristic of ankylosing spondylitis blood.

TCRdb reprocessed the 5' RACE reads via MiXCR and lists one record per CDR3 protein. The sample has over 700,000 distinct CDR3 sequences, 19% seen once. These TCRs are of unknown antigen specificity. Sequenced material: blood, either unsorted or a sorted T cell fraction (not recorded which). These receptors originate from a male donor with ankylosing spondylitis.

The chain employs TRBV12-3 or TRBV12-4 and TRBJ1-4, with TRBD1 identical over 11 bases. The V segment lost 11 bases and the J segment 6 bases; nucleotides outside the gene matches: 17. The CDR3 totals 17 residues. CDR3 in DNA: TGTGCCCTCAGTTTAACTCCGGGACAGGGGGATGATGAAAAACTGTTTTTT. Translating gives CALSLTPGQGDDEKLFF.

This clonotype was counted ten times or more. The rearrangement joins TRBV5-1 to TRBJ2-2, with unresolved D. The CDR3 contains 15 residues. Per the germline V gene, CDR1 is SGHRS and CDR2 is YFSETQ. The V gene lost 3 bases and the J gene lost 5 bases, with 14 bases spanning the gap. CDR3 sequence reads: CASSSTVGWTGELFF. The CDR3, as DNA: TGCGCCAGCAGCTCTACGGTCGGTTGGACCGGGGAGCTGTTTTTT.

J is TRBJ2-1 and V is TRBV9; 7 bases match TRBD2. CDR3 size: 15 residues. Germline V gives CDR1 SGDLS, CDR2 YYNGEE. V lost 2 bases to trimming and J lost 4 bases; unmatched junction nucleotides: 6. In nucleotides, the CDR3 is TGTGCCAGCAGCGTGAGCGGGGATAAATACAATGAGCAGTTCTTC. This translates into CASSVSGDKYNEQFF.

This clonotype was counted a few times. The chain has TRBV20-1 and TRBJ2-7; D ambiguous. Germline V CDR1 and CDR2: DFQATT, SNEGSKA (reference sequence). This CDR3 comprises 13 residues. Trimming took 3 bases from V and 0 from J, leaving 9 bases between them. CDR3 residues: CSASAADSYEQYF. CDR3 sequence (DNA): TGCAGTGCTAGCGCGGCAGACTCCTACGAGCAGTACTTC.

This clonotype appeared once. V usage is TRBV29-1 and J usage is TRBJ2-7; possible D gene TRBD1, 5 bases. Trimming removed 5 bases from V and 6 bases from J, with 17 bases in between. Germline CDR1 and CDR2: SQVTM and ANQGSEA. This CDR3 is built from 13 residues. CDR3 in amino acids: CSVYKPLGPEQYF. The DNA of the CDR3 is TGCAGCGTTTATAAGCCCCTGGGGCCCGAGCAGTACTTC.

This clonotype was seen more than once but under ten times. The genes are TRBV25-1 and TRBJ2-1; 7 bases match TRBD2. The ends lost 5 bases at V and 12 bases at J; junction bases unmatched: 4. The germline V gene encodes CDR1 MGHDK and CDR2 SYGVNS. The CDR3 contains 11 residues. In DNA, the CDR3 is TGTGCCAGCAGTACCTGGGAGGGGCAGTTCTTC. Protein sequence: CASSTWEGQFF.

Written as DNA, the CDR3 is TGTGCCAGCAGTTTAGCAGGGCGCGGTGAAAAACTGTTTTTT. Protein: CASSLAGRGEKLFF. The chain uses TRBV12-3 or TRBV12-4 and TRBJ1-4; no definite D call. V lost 0 bases to trimming and J lost 7 bases, with 9 bases between them. CDR3 length: 14 amino acids.

This clonotype was observed a few times. The rearrangement links TRBV29-1 to TRBJ2-5; D call uncertain. From germline, CDR1 is SQVTM and CDR2 ANQGSEA. The CDR3 totals 13 residues. The V gene lost 3 bases and the J gene lost 4 bases, with 12 bases spanning the gap. The CDR3 DNA is TGCAGCGTTGATGTTGGGGTCGCAGAGACCCAGTACTTC. This translates into CSVDVGVAETQYF.

This clonotype has more than one count but fewer than ten. The chain combines TRBV6-2 or TRBV6-3 with TRBJ2-5, with 10 bases aligning to TRBD1. The J segment lost 5 bases and the V segment lost 5 bases, leaving 8 bases of the junction unmatched. CDR1 MNHEY and CDR2 SVGEGT come from the germline V gene. The CDR3 has 15 residues. The CDR3 DNA reads as TGTGCCAGCAGTCTCGGGACAGGGGAAGTGGAGACCCAGTACTTC. This gives the protein CASSLGTGEVETQYF.

This clonotype was seen only a few times. J is TRBJ2-7 and V is TRBV6-5, with 8 positions matching TRBD1. The germline V gene encodes CDR1 MNHEY and CDR2 SVGAGI. The trim removed 2 bases at V and 4 bases at J, leaving 7 bases unmatched. The CDR3 loop spans 15 amino acids. The CDR3 protein is CASSYGGTGGYEQYF. The CDR3, as DNA: TGTGCCAGCAGTTACGGGGGGACAGGAGGTTACGAGCAGTACTTC.

The chain joins TRBV12-3 or TRBV12-4 to TRBJ2-1; D gene ambiguous. The CDR3 totals 17 residues. V dropped 2 bases and J dropped 2 bases, with 16 bases sitting between them. This chain's CDR3 is CASSLPLQAPPYNEQFF. The CDR3 DNA reads TGTGCCAGCAGTTTACCCCTCCAGGCACCCCCCTACAATGAGCAGTTCTTC.

This chain uses TRBV7-9 with TRBJ2-5; 8 bases fit TRBD1. Germline values: CDR1 SEHNR, CDR2 FQNEAQ (reference sequence). The CDR3 loop spans 15 amino acids. The ends lost 5 bases at V and 2 bases at J; junction bases unmatched: 7. The CDR3 spells CASSLTGDTQETQYF. The CDR3 bases are TGTGCCAGCAGCCTGACAGGGGATACTCAAGAGACCCAGTACTTC.

The V gene is TRBV27, the J gene TRBJ2-1; 8 bases agree with TRBD2. Germline V gene data show CDR1 as MNHEY and CDR2 as SMNVEV (reference sequence). The junction had 9 bases not matched to a gene; V was cut back by 4 bases and J by 1 base. CDR3 length equals 17 residues. The CDR3 reads CASSSTPSGPSYNEQFF. CDR3 coding DNA: TGTGCCAGCAGTTCAACCCCTAGCGGGCCTTCCTACAATGAGCAGTTCTTC.

This clonotype was seen a handful of times. Here the CDR3 reads CASSPLGGADQPQHF. The CDR3 region has the DNA TGTGCCAGCAGTCCCCTTGGGGGGGCGGATCAGCCCCAGCATTTT. The chain joins TRBV12-3 or TRBV12-4 to TRBJ1-5; D perhaps matches TRBD1 (6 bases). V was pared by 5 bases and J by 5 bases, with 16 bases between. CDR3 length: 15 amino acids.

The DNA of the CDR3 is TGCGCCAGCAGTACCCGGGACCACCAAGAGACCCAGTACTTC. Amino acid sequence: CASSTRDHQETQYF. The chain uses TRBV5-1 and TRBJ2-5; tentatively, D is TRBD1 or TRBD2 (5 bases each). The CDR3 totals 14 residues. The V gene's germline CDR1 is SGHRS and CDR2 YFSETQ. V dropped 5 bases and J dropped 0 bases, with 11 bases sitting between them.

This clonotype was found a few times. The V call is TRBV30, the J call TRBJ2-2; tentatively, D is TRBD1 (5 bases). This CDR3 has 14 residues. The V gene lost 4 bases and the J gene lost 4 bases, with 13 bases spanning the gap. From germline, CDR1 is GTSNPN and CDR2 SVGIG (reference sequence). The CDR3 DNA follows: TGTGCCTGGAATCAGGGAAGAACCACCGGGGAGCTGTTTTTT. Translated, it gives CAWNQGRTTGELFF.

The chain joins TRBV29-1 to TRBJ2-1; 7 nucleotides align to TRBD1. Germline CDR1 and CDR2: SQVTM and ANQGSEA. V shed 6 bases and J 4 bases; nucleotides not matched to a gene: 9. The CDR3 extends over 14 amino acids. CDR3 DNA: TGCAGCGTAACCGGGACAGAGAGATACAATGAGCAGTTCTTC. It is translated as CSVTGTERYNEQFF.

This chain links TRBV5-5 with TRBJ2-2; 9 positions match TRBD2. There are 17 residues in the CDR3. V lost 4 bases to trimming and J lost 4 bases; unmatched junction nucleotides: 11. Germline-derived CDR1 and CDR2 are SGHKS and YYEKEE (reference sequence). CDR3 residues: CASSHSSLAGVTGELFF. CDR3 DNA sequence: TGTGCCAGCAGCCACAGTTCGTTAGCGGGAGTCACCGGGGAGCTGTTTTTT.

The chain uses TRBV29-1 and TRBJ1-2; 9 nucleotides match TRBD1. Germline lookup yields CDR1 SQVTM and CDR2 ANQGSEA. V trimming: 6 bases; J trimming: 6 bases; junction bases outside the gene matches: 14. The CDR3 is 15 amino acids. The CDR3 reads CSVDQGQGESNGYTF. The DNA for the CDR3 is TGCAGCGTCGATCAGGGACAGGGAGAGTCTAATGGCTACACCTTC. The variable domain in full, with the rest retrieved from reference TRBV29-1 and TRBJ1-2, is SAVISQKPSRDICQRGTSLTIQCQVDSQVTMMFWYRQQPGQSLTLIATANQGSEATYESGFVIDKFPISRPNLTFSTLTVSNMSPEDSSIYLCSVDQGQGESNGYTFGSGTRLTVV.

The rearrangement links TRBV6-5 to TRBJ1-2; perhaps TRBD1 as D (5 bases). The V gene lost 0 bases and the J gene lost 3 bases, with 14 bases spanning the gap. Germline CDR1 MNHEY, CDR2 SVGAGI. The CDR3 is 16 residues long. The CDR3 reads CASSYSFGAGHYGYTF. CDR3 nucleotides: TGTGCCAGCAGTTACTCGTTCGGCGCAGGGCACTATGGCTACACCTTC.

The chain carries TRBV7-3 and TRBJ2-3, with 7 bases that match TRBD2. The CDR3 consists of 16 residues. The junction had 8 bases not matched to a gene; V was cut back by 1 base and J by 4 bases. Germline CDR1 is SGHTA and CDR2 is FQGTGA. The CDR3 protein is CASSLKGGSSPDTQYF. The DNA for the CDR3 is TGTGCCAGCAGCTTAAAGGGCGGGAGCAGTCCAGATACGCAGTATTTT.

The count of this clonotype is one. This rearrangement joins TRBV27 to TRBJ1-6, with D hard to call. Germline V CDR1 and CDR2: MNHEY, SMNVEV (reference sequence). Between the trimmed V and J ends, which lost 6 bases and 0 bases, there was a span of 12 bases. This CDR3 has 16 amino acids. For the CDR3, the DNA is TGTGCCAGCAGCCCGACAAAGAGCTCCTATAATTCACCCCTCCACTTT. This sequence encodes CASSPTKSSYNSPLHF.

This clonotype was recorded at least ten times. A junction end diverges from the germline sequence, so it may reflect a read error. The V and J genes are TRBV11-2 and TRBJ2-3; D unclear. This CDR3 is built from 15 residues. CDR1 and CDR2 (germline): SGHAT, FQNNGV. The CDR3 sequence: CASSFSGPSTDTQYF. In DNA, the CDR3 is TGCGCCAGCAGCTTTTCTGGGCCCTCCACAGATACGCAGTATTTT.

In its sample, this clonotype was seen a few times. The gene calls are TRBV5-8 and TRBJ2-2; D is undetermined. This CDR3 contains 14 residues. The V and J ends lost 0 bases and 4 bases respectively, with 7 bases between them. Germline V gene data show CDR1 as SGHTS and CDR2 as YDEGEE. CDR3 region: CASSLGDLTGELFF. In nucleotides, the CDR3 is TGTGCCAGCAGCTTGGGCGATCTCACCGGGGAGCTGTTTTTT.

This chain uses TRBV3-1 with TRBJ1-1; D is possibly TRBD1 (6 bases). V lost 1 base to trimming and J lost 3 bases, with 9 bases between them. Germline V gives CDR1 LGHDT, CDR2 YNNKEL (reference sequence). The CDR3 is 14 amino acids. The CDR3 coding sequence is TGTGCCAGCAGCCAAGCGGGGGCTGACACTGAAGCTTTCTTT. Translating it yields CASSQAGADTEAFF.

This clonotype appeared a few times. This chain connects TRBV20-1 to TRBJ2-6; D not certain. The ends were cut back, 6 bases at V and 0 bases at J, with 9 bases in the middle. CDR3 length: 14 amino acids. Germline V lookup: CDR1 DFQATT, CDR2 SNEGSKA (reference sequence). CDR3 protein: CSAPGPSGANVLTF. The CDR3 region has the DNA TGCAGTGCCCCCGGGCCCTCTGGGGCCAACGTCCTGACTTTC.

This clonotype was detected a few times. The rearrangement links TRBV4-2 to TRBJ2-1; 7 nucleotides line up with TRBD2. The junction had 8 bases not matched to a gene; V was cut back by 0 bases and J by 6 bases. Germline-derived CDR1 and CDR2 are LGHNA and YNFKEQ. The CDR3 contains 16 residues. The CDR3 is CASSQEAGLPGNEQFF. The CDR3 region has the DNA TGTGCCAGCAGCCAAGAGGCGGGACTACCTGGCAATGAGCAGTTCTTC.

V usage is TRBV7-8 and J usage is TRBJ2-7; D possibly corresponds to TRBD1 (5 bases). The CDR3 extends over 14 amino acids. Deletions cut 3 bases from V and 3 bases from J, with 12 bases between. CDR1 and CDR2 from the germline V gene are SGHVS and FQNEAQ. The CDR3 DNA sequence: TGTGCCAGCAGCTTCCCCGACAGCAACTACGAGCAGTACTTC. This sequence encodes CASSFPDSNYEQYF.

This clonotype was recorded once. V gene TRBV19 combines with J gene TRBJ2-6, with D possibly matching TRBD1 (6 bases). The CDR3 is made up of 16 amino acids. V lost 6 bases to trimming and J lost 0 bases, with 12 bases between them. CDR1 and CDR2 (germline): LNHDA, SQIVND (reference sequence). CDR3 nucleotides: TGTGCCAGTAGCATCGCAGGGGCCTCTGGGGCCAACGTCCTGACTTTC. Protein sequence: CASSIAGASGANVLTF.

In its sample, this clonotype was seen many times. The chain links TRBV4-2 to TRBJ2-2; the D is unclear. The CDR3 has 15 residues. V lost 4 bases and J 3 bases, leaving 12 bases between the germline ends. Germline V lookup: CDR1 LGHNA, CDR2 YNFKEQ. CDR3 nucleotide sequence: TGTGCCAGCAGCCGAACCAATCGGGACACCGGGGAGCTGTTTTTT. Protein product: CASSRTNRDTGELFF.